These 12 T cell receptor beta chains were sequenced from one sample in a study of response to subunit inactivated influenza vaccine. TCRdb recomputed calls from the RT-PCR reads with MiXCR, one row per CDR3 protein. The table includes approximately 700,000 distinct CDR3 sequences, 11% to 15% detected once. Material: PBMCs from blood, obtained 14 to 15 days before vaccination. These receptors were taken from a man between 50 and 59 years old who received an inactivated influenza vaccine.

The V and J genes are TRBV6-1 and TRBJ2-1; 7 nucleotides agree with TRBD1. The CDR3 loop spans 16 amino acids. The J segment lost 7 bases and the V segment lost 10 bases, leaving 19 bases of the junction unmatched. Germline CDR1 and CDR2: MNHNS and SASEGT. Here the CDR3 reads CATTSPGQKRRNEQFF. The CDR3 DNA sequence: TGTGCCACCACAAGTCCGGGACAGAAAAGAAGAAATGAGCAGTTCTTC.

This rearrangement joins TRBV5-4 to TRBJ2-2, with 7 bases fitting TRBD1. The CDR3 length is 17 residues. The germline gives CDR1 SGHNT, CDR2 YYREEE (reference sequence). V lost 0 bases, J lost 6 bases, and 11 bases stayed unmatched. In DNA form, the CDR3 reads TGTGCCAGCAGCTTGGGATCAGGGGGTGTTGGACCCGGGGAGCTGTTTTTT. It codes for CASSLGSGGVGPGELFF.

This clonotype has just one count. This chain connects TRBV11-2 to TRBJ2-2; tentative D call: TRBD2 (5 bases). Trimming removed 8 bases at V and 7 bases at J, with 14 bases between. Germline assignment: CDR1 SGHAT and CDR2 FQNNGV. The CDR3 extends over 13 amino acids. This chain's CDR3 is CASAAGSSGELFF. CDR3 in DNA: TGTGCCAGCGCCGCGGGCTCCAGCGGGGAGCTGTTTTTT.

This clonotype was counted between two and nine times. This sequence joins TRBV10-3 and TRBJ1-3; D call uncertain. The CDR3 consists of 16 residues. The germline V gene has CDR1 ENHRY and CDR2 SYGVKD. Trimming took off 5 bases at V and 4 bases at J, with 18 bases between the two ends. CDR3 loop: CAISLSEPATGNTIYF. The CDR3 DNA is TGTGCCATCAGTTTATCAGAGCCCGCGACGGGAAACACCATATATTTT.

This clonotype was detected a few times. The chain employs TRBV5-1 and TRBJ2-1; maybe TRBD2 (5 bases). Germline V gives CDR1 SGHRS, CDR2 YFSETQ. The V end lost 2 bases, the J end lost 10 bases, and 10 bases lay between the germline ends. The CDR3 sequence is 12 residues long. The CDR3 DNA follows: TGCGCCAGCAGCTTACTAGTAGGCGAGCAGTTCTTC. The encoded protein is CASSLLVGEQFF.

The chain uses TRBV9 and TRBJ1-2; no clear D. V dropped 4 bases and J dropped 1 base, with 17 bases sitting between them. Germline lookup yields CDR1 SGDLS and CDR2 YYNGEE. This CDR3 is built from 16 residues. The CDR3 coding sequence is TGTGCCAGCAGCCCTTGGGAGGCCGACTATAACTATGGCTACACCTTC. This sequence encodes CASSPWEADYNYGYTF.

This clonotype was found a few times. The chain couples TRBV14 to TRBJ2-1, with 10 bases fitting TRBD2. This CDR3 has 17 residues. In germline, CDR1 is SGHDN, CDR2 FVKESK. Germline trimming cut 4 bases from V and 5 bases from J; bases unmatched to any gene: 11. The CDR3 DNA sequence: TGTGCCAGCAGCCCCCGACTGGAGCGGGGGGGCCACAATGAGCAGTTCTTC. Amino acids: CASSPRLERGGHNEQFF.

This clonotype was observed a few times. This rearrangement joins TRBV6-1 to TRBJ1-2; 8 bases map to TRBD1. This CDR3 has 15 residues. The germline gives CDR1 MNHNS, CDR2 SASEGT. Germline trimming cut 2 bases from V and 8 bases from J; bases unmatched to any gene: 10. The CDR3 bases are TGTGCCAGCAGTGAACCGACAGGGGTGGCGCCGGGCTACACCTTC. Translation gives CASSEPTGVAPGYTF.

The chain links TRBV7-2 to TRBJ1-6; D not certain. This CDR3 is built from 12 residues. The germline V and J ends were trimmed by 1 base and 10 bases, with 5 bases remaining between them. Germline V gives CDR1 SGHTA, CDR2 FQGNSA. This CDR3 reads CASSLVPSPLHF. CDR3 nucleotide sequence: TGTGCCAGCAGCTTAGTCCCCTCACCCCTCCACTTT.

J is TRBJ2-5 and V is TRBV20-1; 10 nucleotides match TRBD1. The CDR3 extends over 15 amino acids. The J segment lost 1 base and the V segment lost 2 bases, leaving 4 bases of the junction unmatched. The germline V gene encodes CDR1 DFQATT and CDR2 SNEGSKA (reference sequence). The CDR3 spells CSARPGDRGQETQYF. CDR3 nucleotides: TGCAGTGCTAGACCCGGGGACAGGGGCCAAGAGACCCAGTACTTC.

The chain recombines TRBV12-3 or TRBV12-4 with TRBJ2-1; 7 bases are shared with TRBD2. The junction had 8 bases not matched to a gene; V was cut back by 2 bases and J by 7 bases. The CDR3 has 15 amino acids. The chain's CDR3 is CASSLMAGAWNEQFF. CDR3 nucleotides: TGTGCCAGCAGTTTAATGGCGGGAGCGTGGAATGAGCAGTTCTTC.

Written as DNA, the CDR3 is TGTGCCAGCCGGGACTTAGGAGGGTTCACAGATACGCAGTATTTT. Translating it yields CASRDLGGFTDTQYF. This sequence joins TRBV6-1 and TRBJ2-3, with D possibly being TRBD2 (6 bases). The CDR3 has 15 residues. The V gene lost 8 bases and the J gene lost 2 bases, with 17 bases spanning the gap. Germline V lookup: CDR1 MNHNS, CDR2 SASEGT.